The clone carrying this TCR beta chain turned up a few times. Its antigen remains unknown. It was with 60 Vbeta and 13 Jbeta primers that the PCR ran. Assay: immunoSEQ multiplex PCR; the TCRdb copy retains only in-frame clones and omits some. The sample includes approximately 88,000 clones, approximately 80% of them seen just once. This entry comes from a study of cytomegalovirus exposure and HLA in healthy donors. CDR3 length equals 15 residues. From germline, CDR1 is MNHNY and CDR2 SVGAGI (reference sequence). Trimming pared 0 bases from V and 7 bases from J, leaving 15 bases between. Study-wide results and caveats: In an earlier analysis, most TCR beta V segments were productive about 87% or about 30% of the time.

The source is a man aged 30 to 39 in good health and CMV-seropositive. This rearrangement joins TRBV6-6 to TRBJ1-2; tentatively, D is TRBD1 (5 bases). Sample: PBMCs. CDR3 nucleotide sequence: TGTGCCAGCAGTTACTCAGGGGTCGGTACCACTGGCTACACCTTC. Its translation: CASSYSGVGTTGYTF.